Listed here are 18 T cell receptor beta chains from one sample, sequenced in a study of blood T cell repertoires in COVID-19. Sequenced by immunoSEQ multiplex PCR; TCRdb stores in-frame clones only, minus some. The table shows 150,000 to 200,000 clones, with 80% occurring only once. The material sequenced was PBMCs or T cells enriched from blood (not recorded which). These TCRs come from a man aged 60 to 75 who had been exposed to COVID-19.

The chain links TRBV7-8 to TRBJ1-1; D uncertain. Trimming took off 0 bases at V and 10 bases at J, with 15 bases between the two ends. This CDR3 is built from 14 residues. Per germline, CDR1 SGHVS and CDR2 FQNEAQ. The CDR3: CASSLAVPGGRAFF. DNA of the CDR3: TGTGCCAGCAGCTTAGCGGTCCCAGGTGGGAGAGCTTTCTTT.

The V gene is TRBV27, the J gene TRBJ2-7; tentative D call: TRBD2 (5 bases). V was cut by 2 bases and J by 5 bases, with 13 bases left in between. This CDR3 region has 14 residues. CDR1 and CDR2 from the germline V gene are MNHEY and SMNVEV (reference sequence). This chain's CDR3 is CASSLTGTRDEQYF. CDR3 nucleotide sequence: TGTGCCAGCAGTTTAACGGGAACGAGGGACGAGCAGTACTTC.

The chain is built from TRBV3-1 (or the pseudogene TRBV3-2) and TRBJ2-7; D unresolved. V was pared by 6 bases and J by 2 bases, with 14 bases between. The CDR3 spans 14 residues. Germline values: CDR1 LGHDT, CDR2 YNNKEL (reference sequence). The CDR3 DNA follows: TGTGCCAGCAGATGGAGACCAAGAACCTACGAGCAGTACTTC. It codes for CASRWRPRTYEQYF.

The V call is TRBV19, the J call TRBJ1-1, with D possibly being TRBD1 (5 bases). The CDR3 runs to 12 residues. The V and J ends lost 6 bases and 8 bases respectively, with 13 bases between them. CDR1 is LNHDA, CDR2 SQIVND, per germline (reference sequence). The CDR3 sequence is CASRWAGGEAFF. The CDR3 DNA follows: TGTGCCAGTAGGTGGGCGGGGGGAGAAGCTTTCTTT.

The V and J genes are TRBV7-9 and TRBJ1-1; 10 positions match TRBD1. CDR1 SEHNR and CDR2 FQNEAQ come from the germline V gene (reference sequence). Losses at the gene ends were 5 bases for V and 7 bases for J; bases not matched to a gene: 4. This CDR3 region has 13 residues. CDR3 coding DNA: TGTGCCAGCAGCCATGACAGGGGGCATGAAGCTTTCTTT. Its translation: CASSHDRGHEAFF.

This clone was picked up a small number of times. The chain couples TRBV4-3 to TRBJ1-2, with 11 bases fitting TRBD1. The CDR3 has 15 amino acids. CDR1 LGHNA and CDR2 YSLEER come from the germline V gene. J gave up 5 bases and V 3 bases, and 5 bases lay outside the gene matches. CDR3 in amino acids: CASSHSGTGGYGYTF. DNA of the CDR3: TGCGCCAGCAGCCACTCCGGGACAGGGGGTTATGGCTACACCTTC.

This chain uses TRBV2 with TRBJ1-5; 8 positions match TRBD1. Germline CDR1 SNHLY, CDR2 FYNNEI. After removal of 8 bases from V and 2 bases from J, the junction contained 5 bases not matched to a gene. The CDR3 has 14 residues. In nucleotides, the CDR3 is TGTGCCAGCCTTAAGGACAGGGGCAATCAGCCCCAGCATTTT. Protein: CASLKDRGNQPQHF. Variable domain in full (rest from reference TRBV2 and TRBJ1-5): EPEVTQTPSHQVTQMGQEVILRCVPISNHLYFYWYRQILGQKVEFLVSFYNNEISEKSEIFDDQFSVERPDGSNFTLKIRSTKLEDSAMYFCASLKDRGNQPQHFGDGTRLSIL.

The chain links TRBV6-5 to TRBJ2-3, with 9 bases identical to TRBD2. V dropped 7 bases and J dropped 5; count of bases not matched to a gene: 7. CDR1 MNHEY and CDR2 SVGAGI come from the germline V gene. This CDR3 is built from 14 residues. Here the CDR3 DNA reads TGTGCCAGCACCCAAGCGGGAGGCGGAGATACGCAGTATTTT. This translates into CASTQAGGGDTQYF.

The chain couples TRBV21-1 to TRBJ2-7; the table's D call, TRBD2, has no DNA check behind it. TRBV21-1 is a recognized pseudogene. This CDR3 spans 16 amino acids. CDR3 sequence (DNA): TGTGCCAGCCCCGGACTAGCGGGAGGGCCCCTCCGCGAGCAGTACTTC. Translated: CASPGLAGGPLREQYF.

The V gene is TRBV21-1, the J gene TRBJ2-5; the D segment call TRBD2 is taken from the table without a DNA check. TRBV21-1 is a pseudogene segment. The CDR3 spans 14 residues. In DNA form, the CDR3 reads TGTGCCAGCAGCTTTCCCCTAGCCCGGGAGACCCAGTACTTC. It translates to CASSFPLARETQYF.

The genes are TRBV11-1 and TRBJ2-7; TRBD2 is a possible D gene (6 bases). This CDR3 is 14 amino acids long. V lost 2 bases and J lost 0, with 8 bases in between. Per the germline V gene, CDR1 is SGHAT and CDR2 is FQDESV (reference sequence). The CDR3 coding sequence is TGTGCCAGCAGCTTATGGGGGGTCTCCTACGAGCAGTACTTC. Encoded protein: CASSLWGVSYEQYF.

Only one count was recorded for this clone. The V gene is TRBV6-5, the J gene TRBJ1-2; D perhaps matches TRBD1 (6 bases). The V and J ends lost 4 bases and 3 bases respectively, with 18 bases between them. The CDR3 extends over 16 amino acids. Germline CDR1 MNHEY, CDR2 SVGAGI. CDR3 nucleotides: TGTGCCAGCAGTTCCTACAGATTGCAGGGGTACTATGGCTACACCTTC. It translates to CASSSYRLQGYYGYTF.

The sample holds a few counts of this clone. The chain has TRBV4-2 and TRBJ2-3, with TRBD1 identical over 7 bases. This CDR3 has 16 amino acids. Trimming took 0 bases from V and 1 from J; bases not matched to a gene: 4. Germline V lookup: CDR1 LGHNA, CDR2 YNFKEQ. This CDR3 is CASSQDFGQGTDTQYF. The CDR3 nucleotides read TGTGCCAGCAGCCAAGATTTCGGACAGGGCACAGATACGCAGTATTTT.

The chain carries TRBV20-1 and TRBJ1-2; tentative D call: TRBD1 (5 bases). V was shortened by 6 bases and J by 6 bases, with 11 bases between the two germline ends. The germline gives CDR1 DFQATT, CDR2 SNEGSKA (reference sequence). The length of the CDR3 is 11 residues. For the CDR3, the DNA is TGCAGTGCCCATGGGGGGGATGGCTACACCTTC. This encodes CSAHGGDGYTF.

J is TRBJ1-1 and V is TRBV19, with a tentative D call TRBD1 (5 bases). This CDR3 comprises 15 residues. Germline V CDR1 and CDR2: LNHDA, SQIVND (reference sequence). The V end lost 5 bases, the J end lost 1 base, and 14 bases lay between the germline ends. Here the CDR3 reads CASSPQTAGNTEAFF. In nucleotides, the CDR3 is TGTGCCAGTAGTCCCCAGACAGCGGGGAACACTGAAGCTTTCTTT.

The chain uses TRBV28 and TRBJ1-1; D is unclear. The CDR3 consists of 15 residues. The V gene lost 4 bases and the J gene lost 0 bases, with 12 bases spanning the gap. CDR1 is MDHEN, CDR2 SYDVKM, per germline. The DNA for the CDR3 is TGTGCCAGCAGTTCCCCCGGGAACATGAACACTGAAGCTTTCTTT. Translation gives CASSSPGNMNTEAFF.

The chain employs TRBV2 and TRBJ1-3; D possibly corresponds to TRBD1 (5 bases). Trimming removed 5 bases at V and 4 bases at J, with 9 bases between. The CDR3 totals 13 residues. Germline loops: CDR1 SNHLY, CDR2 FYNNEI. CDR3 nucleotide sequence: TGTGCCAGCAGTTCCCAGGGAGGAAACACCATATATTTT. Translating gives CASSSQGGNTIYF. Full variable domain (remainder filled in from reference TRBV2 and TRBJ1-3): EPEVTQTPSHQVTQMGQEVILRCVPISNHLYFYWYRQILGQKVEFLVSFYNNEISEKSEIFDDQFSVERPDGSNFTLKIRSTKLEDSAMYFCASSSQGGNTIYFGEGSWLTVV.

The chain has TRBV12-5 and TRBJ2-2; TRBD2 matches 11 bases. Germline V gene data show CDR1 as LGHNT and CDR2 as FRNRAP. The CDR3 has 18 residues. V shed 1 base and J 3 bases; nucleotides not matched to a gene: 7. The CDR3 DNA follows: TGTGCTAGTGGTTTGGAGGGTAGCGGGAGGGTCTACACCGGGGAGCTGTTTTTT. It codes for CASGLEGSGRVYTGELFF.